The clone carrying this T cell receptor (beta chain) was seen only a few times. Its antigen is undetermined. Unique molecular identifiers were added to individual cDNA molecules. Using its own MiXCR run on the 5' RACE reads, TCRdb lists one record per CDR3 protein. The sample shows 80,000 to 100,000 distinct CDR3 sequences, more than 9% of them seen only once. The data belong to a study of early T cells in non-severe SARS-CoV-2 infection. At the level of the study: Whole-blood bulk RNA, unsorted, was sequenced, and chains were unpaired. Study-wide results and limits: VDJdb matches were skewed toward anti-spike CD8 T cell responses.

The CDR3 length is 18 residues. From germline, CDR1 is MGHRA and CDR2 YSYEKL. J was trimmed by 6 bases and V by 0 bases; bases with no gene match: 15. The chain uses TRBV4-1 and TRBJ2-3, with TRBD2 identical over 7 bases. The receptor comes from an adult who was a healthcare worker with PCR-confirmed SARS-CoV-2 infection or an uninfected control (not recorded which). The sample was whole blood. The CDR3 here is CASSQDGAGTTRGDTQYF. The CDR3 DNA sequence: TGCGCCAGCAGCCAAGATGGTGCCGGGACTACCCGTGGGGATACGCAGTATTTT.